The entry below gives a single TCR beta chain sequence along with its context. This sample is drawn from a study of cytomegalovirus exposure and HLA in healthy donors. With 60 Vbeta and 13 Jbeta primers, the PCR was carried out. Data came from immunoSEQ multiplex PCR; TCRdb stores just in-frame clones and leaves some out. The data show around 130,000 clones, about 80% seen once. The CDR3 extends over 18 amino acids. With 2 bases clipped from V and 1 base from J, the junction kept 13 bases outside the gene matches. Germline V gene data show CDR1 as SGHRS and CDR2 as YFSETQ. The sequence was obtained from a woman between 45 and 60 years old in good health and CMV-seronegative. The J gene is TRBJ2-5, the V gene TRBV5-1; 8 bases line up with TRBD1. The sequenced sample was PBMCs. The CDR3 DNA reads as TGCGCCAGCAGCTTTGGGGGATCAGGCAGGGGGCGCCAAGAGACCCAGTACTTC. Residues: CASSFGGSGRGRQETQYF.